This entry describes one TCR beta chain. This specimen belongs to a study of control samples from healthy donors and cancer patients. The CDR3 totals 15 residues. The germline V gene encodes CDR1 SGDLS and CDR2 YYNGEE. V lost 0 bases and J 4 bases, leaving 10 bases between the germline ends. The data were produced by immunoSEQ multiplex PCR, yet TCRdb's version contains in-frame clones alone and is incomplete. Counted here are 100,000 to 150,000 clones, 80% to 95% occurring once; the ten biggest clones make up around 0.6%. This chain uses TRBV9 with TRBJ1-4, with unresolved D. Sample: PBMCs. The receptor was isolated from a man older than 75 with head and neck cancer. In DNA form, the CDR3 reads TGTGCCAGCAGCGTAGCTATAGGCCTTAATGAAAAACTGTTTTTT. Translating gives CASSVAIGLNEKLFF.